A selection of T cell receptor beta chains follows, all from one sample in a study of blood T cells in healthy people across ages. In TCRdb, the 5' RACE reads were re-called with MiXCR into one record per CDR3 protein. The data contain about 1,400,000 distinct CDR3 sequences, 59% of them singletons. Sequenced sample: blood. These receptors all stem from a man between 18 and 29 years old in good health. Each CDR3 is given with its conserved first and last residue. Fields, in order: CDR3 protein, CDR3 DNA, clone size, V gene, J gene, D gene. A D gene is named only where the DNA matches it firmly. The size of a clone is reported for some rows only, either as once, few or many, or as a class for expanded clones.

CASSEGAYGGYTF	TGTGCCAGCAGTGAGGGGGCCTACGGGGGCTACACCTTC	NA	TRBV25-1	TRBJ1-2	NA
CASSLGQGATGELFF	TGTGCCAGCAGTCTGGGACAGGGGGCGACCGGGGAGCTGTTTTTT	NA	TRBV12-3/TRBV12-4	TRBJ2-2	TRBD1
CASKITGISPLHF	TGTGCCAGCAAGATAACAGGGATTTCACCCCTCCACTTT	few	TRBV6-2/TRBV6-3	TRBJ1-6	NA
CASRNRDSGVVYNEQFF	TGTGCCAGCAGAAACCGGGACAGCGGAGTGGTTTACAATGAGCAGTTCTTC	NA	TRBV6-1	TRBJ2-1	TRBD1
CSVTGTHTGELFF	TGCAGCGTGACAGGGACGCACACCGGGGAGCTGTTTTTT	few	TRBV29-1	TRBJ2-2	TRBD1
CASKLKVRGSYEQYF	TGTGCCAGTAAGCTAAAAGTGAGGGGATCCTACGAGCAGTACTTC	few	TRBV5-6	TRBJ2-7	NA
CATSRDQGFDKNIQYF	TGTGCCACCAGCAGAGATCAGGGGTTCGACAAAAACATTCAGTACTTC	NA	TRBV15	TRBJ2-4	NA
CASSKSQDKGNIQYF	TGTGCCAGCAGCAAAAGCCAAGACAAAGGGAACATTCAGTACTTC	few	TRBV21-1	TRBJ2-4	NA
CSARGFRGLEETQYF	TGCAGTGCTAGGGGGTTTCGCGGGCTCGAAGAGACCCAGTACTTC	few	TRBV20-1	TRBJ2-5	NA
CASTGLAKTDTQYF	TGTGCCAGTACTGGACTAGCCAAAACAGATACGCAGTATTTT	NA	TRBV27	TRBJ2-3	TRBD2
CSVEARLAGVNTQYF	TGCAGCGTTGAAGCGAGACTAGCGGGAGTAAATACGCAGTATTTT	NA	TRBV29-1	TRBJ2-3	TRBD2
CASSQHRTDTQYF	TGCGCCAGCAGCCAGCACAGGACAGATACGCAGTATTTT	NA	TRBV4-1	TRBJ2-3	NA
CASFGGGRGYTF	TGTGCCAGCTTCGGGGGGGGCCGTGGCTACACCTTC	NA	TRBV2	TRBJ1-2	NA
CASSPRVGPQHF	TGTGCCAGCAGCCCCCGGGTTGGGCCCCAGCATTTT	NA	TRBV12-3/TRBV12-4	TRBJ1-5	NA
CASRRSVGDDEQFF	TGTGCCAGCCGTCGGTCGGTGGGCGACGATGAGCAGTTCTTC	once	TRBV3-1	TRBJ2-1	NA